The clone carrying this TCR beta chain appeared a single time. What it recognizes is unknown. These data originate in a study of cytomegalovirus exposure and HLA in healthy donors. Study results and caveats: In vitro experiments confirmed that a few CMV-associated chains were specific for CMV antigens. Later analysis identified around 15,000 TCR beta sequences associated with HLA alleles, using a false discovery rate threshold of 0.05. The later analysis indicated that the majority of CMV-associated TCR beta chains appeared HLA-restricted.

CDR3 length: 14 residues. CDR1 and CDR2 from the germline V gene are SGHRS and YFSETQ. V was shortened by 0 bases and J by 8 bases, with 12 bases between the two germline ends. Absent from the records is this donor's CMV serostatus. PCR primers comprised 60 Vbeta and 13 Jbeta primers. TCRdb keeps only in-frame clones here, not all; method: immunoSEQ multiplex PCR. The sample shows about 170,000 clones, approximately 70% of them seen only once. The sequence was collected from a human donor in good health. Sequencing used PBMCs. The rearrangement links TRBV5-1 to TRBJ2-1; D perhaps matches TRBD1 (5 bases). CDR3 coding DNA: TGCGCCAGCAGCTTGGCCGCCAGGGCCGATGAGCAGTTCTTC. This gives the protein CASSLAARADEQFF.